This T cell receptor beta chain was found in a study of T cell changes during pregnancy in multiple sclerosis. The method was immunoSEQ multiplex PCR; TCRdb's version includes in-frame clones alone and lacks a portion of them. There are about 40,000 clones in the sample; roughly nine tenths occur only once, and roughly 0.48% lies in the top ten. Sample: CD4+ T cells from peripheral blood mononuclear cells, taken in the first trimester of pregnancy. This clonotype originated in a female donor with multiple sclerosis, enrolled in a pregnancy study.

In DNA form, the CDR3 reads TGTGCCAGCAGTGAACGTCCTCCTGATCAGCCCCAGCATTTT. This encodes CASSERPPDQPQHF. This rearrangement joins TRBV2 to TRBJ1-5; D is unresolved. The germline CDR1 and CDR2 sequences are SNHLY and FYNNEI. V lost 2 bases and J 5 bases, leaving 10 bases between the germline ends. CDR3 size: 14 residues. The full variable domain, with the rest looked up from reference TRBV2 and TRBJ1-5, is EPEVTQTPSHQVTQMGQEVILRCVPISNHLYFYWYRQILGQKVEFLVSFYNNEISEKSEIFDDQFSVERPDGSNFTLKIRSTKLEDSAMYFCASSERPPDQPQHFGDGTRLSIL.